This TCR beta chain appears in the sequencing data of a study of blood T cell repertoires in COVID-19. Study background: Some COVID-19 samples were acute and others convalescent; all came from the United States, Italy and Spain.

Authors' analysis steps: How many nucleated cells were present was estimated from reference gene primer amplification. The repertoire was sequenced with immunoSEQ multiplex PCR; TCRdb's copy has only in-frame clones and lacks some. The D gene and trimming were derived from the DNA, and the V and J assignments and clone size from that table. Seen here are approximately 340,000 clones, around 82% observed once, and the top ten hold roughly 3%. This CDR3 is 13 amino acids long. J lost 7 bases, V lost 4 bases, and 2 bases had no gene match. Germline-derived CDR1 and CDR2 are SQVTM and ANQGSEA. The clonotype was recovered from a man under 40 with active or convalescent COVID-19. Material: peripheral blood. The chain carries TRBV29-1 and TRBJ2-1; TRBD2 matches at 12 bases. This CDR3 reads CSVGTSGNNEQFF. As DNA, the CDR3 is TGCAGCGTTGGGACTAGCGGGAATAATGAGCAGTTCTTC.